A single sample is the source of the 29 T cell receptor beta chains below, sequenced in a study of tumor and adjacent non-tumor tissue in lung cancer. TCRbeta libraries were built with three rounds of nested PCR, modified from ARM-PCR. One entry per CDR3 protein results from TCRdb running MiXCR on the multiplex PCR reads. The sample contains about 76,000 distinct CDR3 sequences, roughly 80% of which appear only once. No cell sorting was done before RNA was extracted from the tissue. This non-tumor lung sample came from over 3 cm beyond the tumor edge. Sequences were obtained from distant non-tumor lung tissue. These receptors were collected from a man in his 60s with non-small cell lung cancer.

As regards this clonotype: The junction shows a germline mismatch at one end, possibly a read error. The chain couples TRBV11-3 to TRBJ1-2, with a weak D call TRBD1 (6 bases). The CDR3 is made up of 16 amino acids. Germline CDR1 SGHNT, CDR2 YENEEA. CDR3 sequence reads: CASSSQTSGANYCYTF. CDR3 in DNA: TGTGCCAGCAGCAGCCAGACTTCGGGGGCTAACTATTGCTACACCTTC.

Sample share makes this clonotype medium-sized. J is TRBJ2-1 and V is TRBV20-1, with 8 positions matching TRBD2. Germline CDR1 is DFQATT and CDR2 is SNEGSKA (reference sequence). The CDR3 consists of 14 residues. Germline trimming cut 1 base from V and 8 bases from J; bases unmatched to any gene: 7. Written as DNA, the CDR3 is TGCAGTGCTAGAGTCAGTAGCGGGACGGATGAGCAGTTCTTC. As protein: CSARVSSGTDEQFF.

A remark on this clonotype: The junction departs from germline at one end; a sequencing error may be responsible. The chain joins TRBV20-1 to TRBJ2-1; 7 positions agree with TRBD2. CDR3 length: 17 amino acids. Germline V lookup: CDR1 DFQATT, CDR2 SNEGSKA (reference sequence). The CDR3 sequence: CSARDRVAGAAVYELFF. DNA of the CDR3: TGCAGTGCTAGAGATAGAGTGGCGGGAGCTGCTGTCTATGAGCTGTTCTTC.

Note on this clonotype: Compared with germline, one end of the junction differs, possibly owing to a read error. The rearrangement joins TRBV11-2 to TRBJ2-3, with D tentatively TRBD1 (6 bases). CDR1 and CDR2 from the germline V gene are SGHAT and FQNNGV. The CDR3 spans 16 residues. The CDR3 coding sequence is TGTGCCAGCAGTTTAGTATCAGGGGTAGCTACACAAACGCAGTATTTT. Its protein product is CASSLVSGVATQTQYF.

Concerning this clonotype itself: It may be a read error: a sequence one base away is much more abundant. The J gene is TRBJ1-2, the V gene TRBV6-2 or TRBV6-3, with D possibly being TRBD1 (6 bases). This CDR3 spans 12 amino acids. Germline V gene sequence: CDR1 MNHEY, CDR2 SVGEGT. The CDR3 DNA reads as TGTGACAGCGTGGACAGTCCCTGGGGCTACACCTTC. Encoded protein: CDSVDSPWGYTF.

This clonotype was counted at least ten times. The V gene is TRBV5-7, the J gene TRBJ2-6; D may be TRBD2 (5 bases). TRBV5-7 falls under the ORF class, with uncertain function. CDR3 length: 16 residues. V was cut by 3 bases and J by 0 bases, with 10 bases left in between. CDR3 sequence (DNA): TGTGCCAGCAGCTCGGACTTAAGCTCTGGGGCCAACGTCCTGACTTTC. It encodes CASSSDLSSGANVLTF.

The table lists this clonotype with a count of one. Since a much larger clone is just one base distant, this may be a read error. V usage is TRBV5-1 and J usage is TRBJ2-7, with 11 bases matching TRBD2. CDR3 size: 15 residues. The V gene's germline CDR1 is SGHRS and CDR2 YFSETQ. Here the CDR3 DNA reads TGCGCCAGCAGCTTGACTAGCGGGAGCTCCTACGAGCGGTACTTC. Protein product: CASSLTSGSSYERYF.

The sample holds a few counts of this clonotype. The CDR3 does not end in the conserved phenylalanine or tryptophan, so this is likely a read error. The rearrangement links TRBV11-3 to TRBJ2-1; D may be TRBD2 (6 bases). The CDR3 sequence is 11 residues long. Germline CDR1 is SGHNT and CDR2 is YENEEA. DNA of the CDR3: TGTGCCACCAGCGTCCGGGAGCCGCAGTTCGTC. Its translation is CATSVREPQFV.

The CDR3 loop is CATSDSGRSSFTGELFF. CDR3 in DNA: TGTGCCACCAGTGATTCGGGTAGGAGCTCCTTCACCGGGGAGCTGTTTTTT. This chain connects TRBV24-1 to TRBJ2-2; D is undetermined. The V end was cut by 2 bases, the J end by 4 bases, with 16 bases between. The CDR3 covers 17 residues. Germline values: CDR1 KGHDR, CDR2 SFDVKD.

Note on this clonotype: One end of the junction does not line up with germline, which may come from a read error. The genes are TRBV11-2 and TRBJ2-7; no definite D call. Per the germline V gene, CDR1 is SGHAT and CDR2 is FQNNGV. This CDR3 is built from 14 residues. The CDR3 nucleotides are TGTGCCAGGAGCTTAGCATCTCTCTCCTACGAGCAGTATTTC. Translated, it gives CARSLASLSYEQYF.

As concerns this clonotype: The junction and the germline gene differ at one end; a read error may be behind it. The genes are TRBV11-1 and TRBJ2-1, with 8 bases identical to TRBD1. The CDR3 extends over 21 amino acids. The germline gives CDR1 SGHAT, CDR2 FQDESV (reference sequence). The DNA for the CDR3 is TGTACCAGCAGCTTAGCTTGGGGCAGGGGGCTTAGTCGAAGCTCCTACAGTGAGCAGTTCTTC. It codes for CTSSLAWGRGLSRSSYSEQFF.

Comment on this clonotype: An end of the junction differs from the germline gene, which may be a read error. This chain links TRBV12-5 with TRBJ1-2; tentative D call: TRBD1 (5 bases). Germline loops: CDR1 LGHNT, CDR2 FRNRAP. The CDR3 contains 16 residues. The CDR3 DNA follows: TGTGCTAGTGGCCCGACGGGGGGAAGATTATACTATGGCTACGCCTTC. It translates to CASGPTGGRLYYGYAF.

About this clonotype itself: The junction departs from the called germline gene at one end, perhaps through a read error. V and J are TRBV4-1 and TRBJ2-7, with D unresolved. Germline CDR1 and CDR2: MGHRA and YSYEKL. This CDR3 spans 16 amino acids. The CDR3 spells CASSQHLAVGAYEHYF. As DNA, the CDR3 is TGCGCCAGCAGCCAACATCTGGCTGTGGGTGCCTACGAGCATTACTTC.

The chain is built from TRBV11-2 and TRBJ2-5; D is possibly TRBD1 (5 bases). This CDR3 contains 14 residues. V dropped 5 bases and J dropped 1 base, with 11 bases sitting between them. Germline V gives CDR1 SGHAT, CDR2 FQNNGV. CDR3 sequence: CASSHEQVQETQYF. The CDR3 DNA follows: TGTGCCAGCAGCCATGAACAGGTCCAAGAGACCCAGTACTTC.

On this clonotype: At one end, the junction sequence differs from germline, possibly due to a read error. V and J are TRBV11-3 and TRBJ2-7; tentative D call: TRBD2 (5 bases). The CDR3 contains 15 residues. Germline assignment: CDR1 SGHNT and CDR2 YENEEA. The CDR3 nucleotides read TGTGCCAGCAGCTATCGGACGGGATTAACCTTCGAGCAGTACTTT. Its protein product is CASSYRTGLTFEQYF.

This clonotype has just a few counts. The genes are TRBV6-1 and TRBJ1-1; 8 bases agree with TRBD1. The CDR3 extends over 14 amino acids. Germline CDR1 is MNHNS and CDR2 is SASEGT. CDR3 loop: CANSEDRGDTEAFF. In nucleotides, the CDR3 is TGTGCTAACAGTGAAGACAGGGGTGACACTGAAGCTTTCTTT.

As regards this clonotype: At one of its ends the junction is not consistent with the germline gene, which may arise from a read error. The chain carries TRBV5-6 and TRBJ1-1, with D hard to call. The CDR3 consists of 14 residues. Germline V gene data show CDR1 as SGHDT and CDR2 as YYEEEE. This CDR3 reads CAGSLEARFTEAFF. DNA for the CDR3: TGTGCCGGCAGCTTGGAGGCGAGGTTCACTGAAGCTTTCTTT.

This clonotype has just one count. The rearrangement uses TRBV6-2 or TRBV6-3 and TRBJ1-2; D is undetermined. V lost 6 bases and J lost 2, with 10 bases in between. Germline V gives CDR1 MNHEY, CDR2 SVGEGT. This CDR3 has 13 amino acids. CDR3 region: CASSGNKNYGYTF. The DNA for the CDR3 is TGTGCCAGCAGCGGAAACAAGAACTATGGCTACACCTTC.

Regarding this clonotype: The junction and the germline gene differ at one end; a read error may be behind it. The chain combines TRBV11-2 with TRBJ1-1, with a tentative D call TRBD1 (5 bases). In germline, CDR1 is SGHAT, CDR2 FQNNGV. This CDR3 region has 14 residues. CDR3 loop: CSSSLGGAQTQAFF. CDR3 nucleotide sequence: TGTTCCAGCAGCTTAGGAGGGGCTCAAACTCAAGCTTTCTTT.

A single count supports this clonotype. The chain carries TRBV28 and TRBJ1-4, with a weak D call TRBD1 (5 bases). The CDR3 totals 15 residues. Trimming cost V 6 bases and J 0 bases, with 11 bases left between them. Germline V gene lookup returns CDR1 MDHEN and CDR2 SYDVKM. CDR3 nucleotides: TGTGCCAGCAGGAGACAGAATGCAACTAATGAAAAACTGTTTTTT. Encoded protein: CASRRQNATNEKLFF.

Worth noting for this clonotype: The CDR3 carries no conserved terminal phenylalanine or tryptophan, so it likely arises from a read error. In DNA form, the CDR3 reads TGCGCCAGCAGCGCCAGACCGGCGGGCTACGAGCAGTACCTC. As protein: CASSARPAGYEQYL. The chain has TRBV5-1 and TRBJ2-7; a possible D gene is TRBD2 (5 bases). Trimming took off 4 bases at V and 3 bases at J, with 14 bases between the two ends. From germline, CDR1 is SGHRS and CDR2 YFSETQ. The CDR3 runs to 14 residues.

In regard to this clonotype: The CDR3 ends on some other residue instead of the conserved phenylalanine or tryptophan, so this is likely a read error. The limits of the CDR3 on the DNA are not certain, so only TCRdb's listed CDR3 is given. The chain is built from TRBV11-2 and TRBJ1-6; the table's D call TRBD1 went unverified against the DNA. Germline V lookup: CDR1 SGHAT, CDR2 FQNNGV. The CDR3 spans 15 amino acids, including both terminal residues. Here the CDR3 reads CAISLGGDNNSPLHS.

The chain carries TRBV29-1 and TRBJ2-1; the D is unclear. CDR1 SQVTM and CDR2 ANQGSEA come from the germline V gene. CDR3 length equals 14 residues. The V end lost 4 bases, the J end lost 6 bases, and 16 bases lay between the germline ends. The CDR3 spells CSVVISSVGNEQFF. The CDR3 nucleotides read TGCAGCGTTGTAATCAGCAGCGTTGGCAATGAGCAGTTCTTC.

The chain is built from TRBV4-2 and TRBJ2-3; TRBD2 aligns across 10 bases. V shed 4 bases, J shed 4 bases, and the junction held 5 bases outside the gene matches. The CDR3 runs 15 residues. Looked up from germline, CDR1 is LGHNA and CDR2 is YNFKEQ. The CDR3 bases are TGTGCCAGCAGCCCTACTAGCGGGATAGCAGATACGCAGTATTTT. Protein: CASSPTSGIADTQYF.

On this clonotype itself: The junction shows a germline mismatch at one end, possibly a read error. J is TRBJ2-6 and V is TRBV24-1, with D perhaps matching TRBD2 (6 bases). Germline CDR1 is KGHDR and CDR2 is SFDVKD. CDR3 size: 16 residues. This CDR3 is CATGGGADSGTNVLTF. The CDR3 DNA follows: TGTGCCACCGGCGGAGGGGCGGATTCTGGGACCAATGTCCTGACTTTC.

This clonotype appeared a few times. An end of the junction does not agree with germline; a read error may underlie this. This sequence joins TRBV6-5 and TRBJ2-6; 9 bases are shared with TRBD2. The length of the CDR3 is 17 residues. Germline V lookup: CDR1 MNHEY, CDR2 SVGAGI. The CDR3 nucleotides are TGTGTCAGCAGTTTAGCGGGGGCCAGTTCTGGGACTAACGTCCTGACTTTC. It encodes CVSSLAGASSGTNVLTF.

The chain links TRBV12-3 or TRBV12-4 to TRBJ1-4, with D perhaps TRBD1 (6 bases). The CDR3 has 15 amino acids. Trimming pared 6 bases from V and 7 bases from J, leaving 18 bases between. The CDR3 coding sequence is TGTGCCAGCAGCCCGTGGGGGCTCGGCTCTGAAAAACTGTTTTTT. This codes for CASSPWGLGSEKLFF.

V gene TRBV7-9 combines with J gene TRBJ2-7, with D possibly matching TRBD2 (5 bases). CDR1 and CDR2 (germline): SEHNR, FQNEAQ (reference sequence). V gave up 8 bases and J gave up 5 bases, with 10 bases separating them. The length of the CDR3 is 11 residues. Written as DNA, the CDR3 is TGTGCCAGCTCTAGGGAGCACGAGCAGTACTTC. The encoded protein is CASSREHEQYF.

This clonotype came up once. One end of the junction varies from germline; a read error may be responsible. This chain connects TRBV20-1 to TRBJ2-7, with D unclear. CDR1 and CDR2 from the germline V gene are DFQATT and SNEGSKA (reference sequence). This CDR3 has 12 amino acids. The CDR3 nucleotides read TGTACTGCTAGTACGGTCACGTACGAGCAGTACTTC. This translates into CTASTVTYEQYF.